Listed below are T cell receptor beta chains from one sample, sequenced in a study of blood T cell repertoires in COVID-19. Clones were sequenced by immunoSEQ multiplex PCR, and TCRdb holds only the in-frame ones, with some missing. The data show about 16,000 clones, approximately 88% seen once. The sample comprised peripheral blood. Receptor source: a human donor in a cohort sampled during active COVID-19. Each CDR3 is given with its conserved first and last residue. D genes are given only for firm matches. For some rows the clone size is stated as once, few or many, or as a class when expanded; others skip it.

V gene	D gene	clone size	J gene	CDR3 protein	CDR3 DNA
TRBV5-4	.	.	TRBJ1-2	CASSLKDGSRGGYTF	TGTGCCAGCAGCTTGAAGGATGGATCTCGGGGTGGTTACACCTTC
TRBV5-1	.	.	TRBJ1-2	CASSLRQDSGYTF	TGCGCCAGCAGCTTGAGACAGGATTCTGGCTACACCTTC
TRBV19	TRBD2	.	TRBJ2-2	CASSIGGFSGELFF	TGTGCCAGTAGTATCGGGGGGTTTTCCGGGGAGCTGTTTTTT
TRBV6-5	.	medium-sized	TRBJ2-5	CASSYSGQKETQYF	TGTGCCAGCAGTTATTCCGGACAGAAAGAGACCCAGTACTTC
TRBV4-1	.	.	TRBJ1-2	CASSQRQTNYGYTF	TGCGCCAGCAGCCAAAGACAGACTAACTATGGCTACACCTTC
TRBV5-4	TRBD2	.	TRBJ2-5	CASSLATSGGKETQYF	TGTGCCAGCAGCTTGGCGACTAGCGGGGGGAAAGAGACCCAGTACTTC
TRBV4-1	.	.	TRBJ2-3	CASSQDFGVSSLRTDTQYF	TGCGCCAGCAGCCAAGATTTCGGGGTGTCCTCCCTCCGGACAGATACGCAGTATTTT
TRBV7-2	.	.	TRBJ2-3	CASSLARNTDTQYF	TGTGCCAGCAGCTTAGCGAGGAACACAGATACGCAGTATTTT
TRBV28	TRBD1	.	TRBJ1-2	CASRKTGGIRYGYTF	TGTGCCAGCAGAAAAACAGGGGGAATTCGGTATGGCTACACCTTC
TRBV2	TRBD1	once	TRBJ2-7	CASGQGGLGEQYF	TGTGCCAGCGGACAGGGTGGTCTAGGCGAGCAGTACTTC
TRBV5-1	TRBD2	once	TRBJ2-1	CASSFAGGDEQFF	TGCGCCAGCAGCTTCGCGGGGGGTGATGAGCAGTTCTTC
TRBV7-2	.	.	TRBJ2-5	CASSFSQMQETQYF	TGTGCCAGCAGCTTTAGCCAGATGCAAGAGACCCAGTACTTC
TRBV12-2	.	.	TRBJ1-5	CASRPIWAHSNQPQHF	TGTGCAAGTCGCCCGATCTGGGCACATAGCAATCAGCCCCAGCATTTT
TRBV29-1	.	.	TRBJ2-5	CSGGVGRGSFAETQYF	TGCAGCGGCGGTGTGGGTAGGGGATCTTTTGCGGAGACCCAGTACTTC
TRBV27	.	.	TRBJ1-4	CATLLPPGTNEKLFF	TGTGCCACCCTACTCCCACCAGGAACTAATGAAAAACTGTTTTTT
TRBV15	TRBD1	.	TRBJ2-7	CATSRTRDRETYEQYF	TGTGCCACCAGCAGAACCCGGGACAGGGAAACTTACGAGCAGTACTTC
TRBV11-3	TRBD1	.	TRBJ1-1	CASSLAGGLNEAFF	TGTGCCAGCAGCTTAGCAGGGGGCTTAAATGAAGCTTTCTTT
TRBV12-3/TRBV12-4	.	.	TRBJ1-5	CASSSYSNQPQHF	TGTGCCAGCAGTTCCTATAGCAATCAGCCCCAGCATTTT
TRBV10-3	.	.	TRBJ1-2	CAITQGGEDGYTF	TGTGCCATCACGCAGGGTGGGGAGGATGGCTACACCTTC
TRBV30	.	once	TRBJ2-7	CAWSQPFGPGNYEQYF	TGTGCCTGGAGTCAGCCTTTTGGGCCGGGAAACTACGAGCAGTACTTC
TRBV5-1	.	few	TRBJ2-3	CASRVVGATDTQYF	TGCGCCAGCCGAGTGGTTGGGGCCACAGATACGCAGTATTTT
TRBV19	.	.	TRBJ1-1	CASTSGQGARRF	.
TRBV3-1/TRBV3-2	.	.	TRBJ2-5	CASSQSGIQETQYF	TGTGCCAGCAGCCAATCCGGGATTCAAGAGACCCAGTACTTC